One T cell receptor beta chain is described in this entry. Its antigen is as yet unknown. Study-wide points: Greatest tumor Treg TCR overlap was with tumor naive CD4+ cells.

Trimming removed 5 bases from V and 8 bases from J, with 17 bases in between. CDR1 and CDR2 from the germline V gene are SGHRS and YFSETQ. This CDR3 spans 14 amino acids. TCRdb processed the 5' RACE reads anew with MiXCR; each CDR3 protein has one entry. The sample lists about 40,000 distinct CDR3 sequences; approximately 17% were seen once. The V call is TRBV5-1, the J call TRBJ2-1; D tentatively reads TRBD1 or TRBD2 (6 bases each). The receptor was derived from a female donor with breast cancer. Sequencing used naive CD4+ T cells sorted from a lymph node. This sample's subset: naive CD4+ T cells, CD4+CD45RA+CD25-. For the CDR3, the DNA is TGCGCCAGCAGAGGAGAACAGGGAGGTGATGAGCAGTTCTTC. Translating gives CASRGEQGGDEQFF.